What follows are 28 T cell receptor beta chains derived from one specimen sequenced in a study of blood T cell repertoires in COVID-19. Method: immunoSEQ multiplex PCR; TCRdb's copy keeps in-frame clones and lacks some. This repertoire shows under 30,000 clones, roughly four fifths found once; its top ten account for almost 25%. The sample was peripheral blood. The receptor set was obtained from a human donor in a cohort sampled during active COVID-19.

The chain employs TRBV10-2 and TRBJ2-7; 9 positions match TRBD2. The CDR3 is 14 residues long. With V trimmed by 4 bases and J by 4 bases, 5 bases remained unmatched. CDR1 WSHSY and CDR2 SAAADI come from the germline V gene. CDR3: CASSVRSGGYEQYF. The CDR3 nucleotides are TGCGCCAGCAGTGTCAGGAGCGGGGGGTACGAGCAGTACTTC.

The chain is built from TRBV16 and TRBJ2-7; 7 bases align to TRBD1. The CDR3 is 12 amino acids. Germline CDR1 KGHSY, CDR2 FQNENV. J was trimmed by 4 bases and V by 5 bases; bases with no gene match: 2. In DNA form, the CDR3 reads TGTGCCAGCAGCGAACAGGGGTACGAGCAGTACTTC. It yields the protein CASSEQGYEQYF.

The rearrangement uses TRBV5-1 and TRBJ2-7; 10 nucleotides align to TRBD1. Germline lookup yields CDR1 SGHRS and CDR2 YFSETQ. Trimming cost V 7 bases and J 5 bases; bases outside gene matches: 15. The CDR3 covers 16 residues. CDR3 bases: TGCGCCAGCCAAGAGGGTCTGGGACAGGGGATTAACGAGCAGTACTTC. Its translation: CASQEGLGQGINEQYF. Together with reference TRBV5-1 and TRBJ2-7, the CDR3 gives the full variable domain: KAGVTQTPRYLIKTRGQQVTLSCSPISGHRSVSWYQQTPGQGLQFLFEYFSETQRNKGNFPGRFSGRQFSNSRSEMNVSTLELGDSALYLCASQEGLGQGINEQYFGPGTRLTVT.

The chain couples TRBV5-1 to TRBJ2-2; 7 bases are shared with TRBD1. The CDR3 totals 19 residues. Losses at the gene ends were 0 bases for V and 4 bases for J; bases not matched to a gene: 15. Germline CDR1 and CDR2: SGHRS and YFSETQ. CDR3 in DNA: TGCGCCAGCAGCTTGGATCCCGGGACAGCTTCCAGGGGCACCGGGGAGCTGTTTTTT. The encoded protein is CASSLDPGTASRGTGELFF.

V gene TRBV7-3 combines with J gene TRBJ2-2; D is perhaps TRBD2 (6 bases). The CDR3 covers 18 residues. Germline assignment: CDR1 SGHTA and CDR2 FQGTGA. V shed 5 bases and J shed 4 bases, with 23 bases lying between them. This CDR3 is CASSPSPGTALGTGELFF. The CDR3 coding sequence is TGTGCCAGCAGCCCTTCGCCCGGGACTGCCTTAGGCACCGGGGAGCTGTTTTTT.

This chain connects TRBV7-6 to TRBJ2-7; a possible D gene is TRBD2 (6 bases). The germline CDR1 and CDR2 sequences are SGHVS and FNYEAQ. The CDR3 loop spans 14 amino acids. The V and J ends lost 1 base and 5 bases respectively, with 12 bases between them. The CDR3 loop reads CASSLDPEGDEQYF. In DNA form, the CDR3 reads TGTGCCAGCAGCTTAGACCCGGAGGGCGACGAGCAGTACTTC.

This clone appeared a single time. The chain has TRBV19 and TRBJ2-2, with D possibly TRBD2 on 5 matching bases. From germline, CDR1 is LNHDA and CDR2 SQIVND (reference sequence). This CDR3 region has 13 residues. The V gene lost 8 bases and the J gene lost 5 bases, with 12 bases spanning the gap. CDR3 bases: TGTGCCAGTCTAAGGGAGTGGACCGGGGAGCTGTTTTTT. Protein sequence: CASLREWTGELFF.

V usage is TRBV27 and J usage is TRBJ2-1; TRBD1 is a possible D gene (5 bases). This CDR3 has 15 residues. The V end was cut by 6 bases, the J end by 1 base, with 13 bases between. Germline-derived CDR1 and CDR2 are MNHEY and SMNVEV (reference sequence). The CDR3 nucleotides are TGTGCCAGCAGCCTGACAGCCACGTCCTACAATGAGCAGTTCTTC. Amino acid sequence: CASSLTATSYNEQFF.

The V gene is TRBV5-6, the J gene TRBJ2-2, with 7 bases matching TRBD2. V dropped 0 bases and J dropped 4; count of bases not matched to a gene: 3. This CDR3 spans 15 amino acids. The germline V gene encodes CDR1 SGHDT and CDR2 YYEEEE. The CDR3 sequence is CASSLVASGTGELFF. The CDR3 DNA reads TGTGCCAGCAGCTTGGTGGCTAGCGGCACCGGGGAGCTGTTTTTT.

The chain recombines TRBV25-1 with TRBJ2-7, with TRBD1 matching over 8 bases. Trimming cost V 8 bases and J 4 bases; bases outside gene matches: 7. Germline V lookup: CDR1 MGHDK, CDR2 SYGVNS. The CDR3 totals 13 residues. In DNA, the CDR3 is TGTGCCAGCGGTTGGACAGGGAGGTACGAGCAGTACTTC. It yields the protein CASGWTGRYEQYF.

The V gene is TRBV4-2, the J gene TRBJ2-1, with 9 bases lining up with TRBD2. With 5 bases clipped from V and 6 bases from J, the junction kept 17 bases outside the gene matches. The CDR3 contains 18 residues. Germline V gene sequence: CDR1 LGHNA, CDR2 YNFKEQ. The CDR3 is CASSLATGAGGASNEQFF. The CDR3 DNA follows: TGTGCCAGCAGCTTGGCAACAGGAGCGGGAGGAGCCTCCAATGAGCAGTTCTTC.

The rearrangement uses TRBV9 and TRBJ2-7; 7 bases fit TRBD2. The germline CDR1 and CDR2 sequences are SGDLS and YYNGEE. Losses at the gene ends were 0 bases for V and 5 bases for J; bases not matched to a gene: 8. The CDR3 loop spans 15 amino acids. CDR3 nucleotides: TGTGCCAGCAGCGTAGGAGGCAGGGACTATAACGAGCAGTACTTC. It codes for CASSVGGRDYNEQYF.

J is TRBJ1-3 and V is TRBV5-6; TRBD1 is a possible D gene (6 bases). The length of the CDR3 is 15 residues. With 2 bases removed from V and 4 bases from J, the gap between germline ends came to 13 bases. Germline V gene lookup returns CDR1 SGHDT and CDR2 YYEEEE. The CDR3 DNA is TGTGCCAGCAGCTTAAAACAGGGCTTCGGAAACACCATATATTTT. Protein: CASSLKQGFGNTIYF.

Written as DNA, the CDR3 is TGTGCCAGCAGTCCTTCTAACGGGGGAGGGGGGCAGTTCTTC. It yields the protein CASSPSNGGGGQFF. The chain uses TRBV6-5 and TRBJ2-1; a possible D gene is TRBD2 (7 bases). V lost 5 bases and J 12 bases, leaving 20 bases between the germline ends. The CDR3 covers 14 residues. Germline values: CDR1 MNHEY, CDR2 SVGAGI.

The chain links TRBV4-1 to TRBJ2-7, with TRBD1 as a possible D gene (5 bases). Per germline, CDR1 MGHRA and CDR2 YSYEKL. V was shortened by 4 bases and J by 3 bases, with 10 bases between the two germline ends. The CDR3 extends over 13 amino acids. The CDR3 reads CASSPGFYYEQYF. The DNA of the CDR3 is TGCGCCAGCAGCCCAGGGTTCTACTACGAGCAGTACTTC.

The chain carries TRBV5-1 and TRBJ2-4; maybe TRBD1 (5 bases). Trimming cost V 0 bases and J 4 bases, with 14 bases left between them. CDR1 and CDR2 from the germline V gene are SGHRS and YFSETQ. The CDR3 is 16 amino acids. This CDR3 reads CASSLGVGREKNIQYF. For the CDR3, the DNA is TGCGCCAGCAGCTTGGGTGTTGGCAGGGAAAAAAACATTCAGTACTTC. The full variable domain, with the rest looked up from reference TRBV5-1 and TRBJ2-4, is KAGVTQTPRYLIKTRGQQVTLSCSPISGHRSVSWYQQTPGQGLQFLFEYFSETQRNKGNFPGRFSGRQFSNSRSEMNVSTLELGDSALYLCASSLGVGREKNIQYFGAGTRLSVL.

The CDR3 region has the DNA TGCGCCAGCAGTGAGCAGGGGGCACTGGAGCTGTTTTTT. Amino acids: CASSEQGALELFF. This chain links TRBV10-2 with TRBJ2-2; TRBD1 aligns across 8 bases. CDR1 and CDR2 (germline): WSHSY, SAAADI. Trimming removed 2 bases from V and 10 bases from J; junction bases left unmatched: 3. The CDR3 has 13 residues.

The chain uses TRBV11-2 and TRBJ2-5; D is uncertain. Looked up from germline, CDR1 is SGHAT and CDR2 is FQNNGV. This CDR3 contains 14 residues. V lost 2 bases, J lost 5 bases, and 12 bases lay in between. CDR3 amino acids: CASSLPVSRETQYF. The CDR3 bases are TGTGCCAGCAGCTTACCGGTTTCACGGGAGACCCAGTACTTC.

This clone was recorded a few times. The chain combines TRBV9 with TRBJ2-3, with 8 bases fitting TRBD2. The CDR3 loop spans 15 amino acids. Looked up from germline, CDR1 is SGDLS and CDR2 is YYNGEE. The ends lost 3 bases at V and 4 bases at J; junction bases unmatched: 7. CDR3 DNA sequence: TGTGCCAGCAGCGCCCAGGCGGGGGGCGCAGATACGCAGTATTTT. Translated, it gives CASSAQAGGADTQYF.

The chain joins TRBV5-1 to TRBJ2-5; 9 bases map to TRBD2. V was pared by 5 bases and J by 2 bases, with 1 base of the junction left unmatched. The CDR3 has 13 residues. The V gene's germline CDR1 is SGHRS and CDR2 YFSETQ. The CDR3 bases are TGCGCCAGCAGAAGCGGGGGGCAAGAGACCCAGTACTTC. As protein: CASRSGGQETQYF.

The chain couples TRBV6-5 to TRBJ2-3; 11 bases line up with TRBD2. V shed 7 bases and J 0 bases; nucleotides not matched to a gene: 3. CDR3 length equals 15 residues. Germline values: CDR1 MNHEY, CDR2 SVGAGI. DNA of the CDR3: TGTGCCAGCAAAAGGACTAGCGGGAGCACAGATACGCAGTATTTT. This gives the protein CASKRTSGSTDTQYF.

The chain uses TRBV19 and TRBJ1-5, with 8 bases lining up with TRBD1. This CDR3 is built from 15 residues. The ends lost 7 bases at V and 6 bases at J; junction bases unmatched: 11. Germline CDR1 LNHDA, CDR2 SQIVND (reference sequence). The CDR3, as DNA: TGTGCCAGTACCGCCCTCCCAGGGGGCGGTCAGCCCCAGCATTTT. This encodes CASTALPGGGQPQHF.

The sample holds one count of this clone. The rearrangement joins TRBV3-1 (or the pseudogene TRBV3-2) to TRBJ2-5; no firm D call. V was pared by 0 bases and J by 1 base, with 6 bases between. The CDR3 has 14 amino acids. Germline V gene lookup returns CDR1 LGHDT and CDR2 YNNKEL (reference sequence). CDR3 amino acids: CASSQEPGQETQYF. Here the CDR3 DNA reads TGTGCCAGCAGCCAAGAACCAGGCCAAGAGACCCAGTACTTC.

The chain joins TRBV7-9 to TRBJ2-1; no clear D. Trimming took off 1 base at V and 2 bases at J, with 9 bases between the two ends. CDR1 is SEHNR and CDR2 is FQNEAQ in the germline V gene (reference sequence). The CDR3 spans 15 residues. CDR3 loop: CASSLGLAAYNEQFF. CDR3 DNA: TGTGCCAGCAGCTTAGGACTGGCTGCCTACAATGAGCAGTTCTTC.

This chain connects TRBV27 to TRBJ2-7, with TRBD1 identical over 8 bases. CDR3 size: 15 residues. The germline CDR1 and CDR2 sequences are MNHEY and SMNVEV (reference sequence). Trimming removed 2 bases from V and 6 bases from J; junction bases left unmatched: 9. CDR3 nucleotides: TGTGCCAGCAGTTTAGGGCAGGGGGCGGTGGGCGAGCAGTACTTC. Amino acid sequence: CASSLGQGAVGEQYF.

The genes are TRBV19 and TRBJ1-2; TRBD1 agrees at 8 bases. V shed 7 bases, J shed 0 bases, and the junction held 4 bases outside the gene matches. Germline V gene lookup returns CDR1 LNHDA and CDR2 SQIVND (reference sequence). The CDR3 contains 14 residues. The CDR3 nucleotides read TGTGCCAGTAAAGACAGGGGCGCTAACTATGGCTACACCTTC. It encodes CASKDRGANYGYTF.

This clone appeared a single time. Within the sample, other DNA sequences also encode this same CDR3. The rearrangement uses TRBV12-5 and TRBJ2-7; D might be TRBD1 (5 bases). The germline V gene has CDR1 LGHNT and CDR2 FRNRAP. The V end was cut by 0 bases, the J end by 3 bases, with 12 bases between. The CDR3 contains 15 residues. The CDR3 DNA is TGTGCTAGTGGTTTGGTCTGGGGCTTGGACTACGAGCAGTACTTC. Amino acids: CASGLVWGLDYEQYF.

The chain is built from TRBV7-9 and TRBJ1-6, with 12 bases that match TRBD1. Germline V lookup: CDR1 SEHNR, CDR2 FQNEAQ (reference sequence). The CDR3 totals 17 residues. The V and J ends lost 2 bases and 9 bases, in that order; junction bases with no gene match: 8. The CDR3 is CASSLSGQGAVSSPLHF. The DNA of the CDR3 is TGTGCCAGCAGCTTATCGGGACAGGGGGCGGTTAGTTCACCCCTCCACTTT.